The next 29 T cell receptor beta chains were all read from a single sample in a study of blood T cell repertoires in COVID-19. Sequencing used immunoSEQ multiplex PCR; TCRdb keeps in-frame clones, though not all of them. The top ten hold around 10% of the sample, which has 100,000 to 120,000 clones, 80% to 90% seen once. The sequencing sample was made of peripheral blood. The receptors originated from a woman in her 70s with acute or convalescent COVID-19.

The chain combines TRBV7-2 with TRBJ2-3, with 10 bases matching TRBD2. This CDR3 is built from 17 residues. Germline loops: CDR1 SGHTA, CDR2 FQGNSA. After removal of 1 base from V and 3 bases from J, the junction contained 7 bases not matched to a gene. Here the CDR3 reads CASSLDLSGGVTDTQYF. In DNA, the CDR3 is TGTGCCAGCAGCTTAGATCTAAGCGGGGGGGTAACAGATACGCAGTATTTT. Full variable domain (missing parts from reference TRBV7-2 and TRBJ2-3): GAGVSQSPSNKVTEKGKDVELRCDPISGHTALYWYRQSLGQGLEFLIYFQGNSAPDKSGLPSDRFSAERTGGSVSTLTIQRTQQEDSAVYLCASSLDLSGGVTDTQYFGPGTRLTVL.

This clone appeared a single time. The chain employs TRBV11-2 and TRBJ2-3; 11 bases agree with TRBD2. CDR1 and CDR2 (germline): SGHAT, FQNNGV. Trimming at V came to 5 bases and at J to 2 bases, leaving 6 bases not matched to a gene. The CDR3 is 16 amino acids. As DNA, the CDR3 is TGTGCCAGCAGCGTCCCTAGCGGGGGGAACACAGATACGCAGTATTTT. This translates into CASSVPSGGNTDTQYF. Full variable domain (outside the CDR3, taken from reference TRBV11-2 and TRBJ2-3): EAGVAQSPRYKIIEKRQSVAFWCNPISGHATLYWYQQILGQGPKLLIQFQNNGVVDDSQLPKDRFSAERLKGVDSTLKIQPAKLEDSAVYLCASSVPSGGNTDTQYFGPGTRLTVL.

V gene TRBV7-2 combines with J gene TRBJ2-1; 12 bases map to TRBD2. The CDR3 spans 15 residues. With V trimmed by 5 bases and J by 6 bases, 5 bases remained unmatched. Germline V CDR1 and CDR2: SGHTA, FQGNSA. The CDR3 bases are TGTGCCAGCAGCACACTAGCGGGAGGTGGCAATGAGCAGTTCTTC. Translated: CASSTLAGGGNEQFF.

V usage is TRBV10-3 and J usage is TRBJ2-3, with D tentatively TRBD1 (5 bases). The germline gives CDR1 ENHRY, CDR2 SYGVKD. The CDR3 loop spans 14 amino acids. Trimming took off 0 bases at V and 1 base at J, with 5 bases between the two ends. The CDR3 nucleotides read TGTGCCATCAGTGAGTCAGGGGGCACAGATACGCAGTATTTT. This translates into CAISESGGTDTQYF.

The chain has TRBV19 and TRBJ1-4; 8 nucleotides match TRBD1. The CDR3 contains 15 residues. Germline assignment: CDR1 LNHDA and CDR2 SQIVND (reference sequence). J was trimmed by 2 bases and V by 5 bases; bases with no gene match: 4. The chain's CDR3 is CASSPRTGTNEKLFF. CDR3 DNA: TGTGCCAGTAGTCCTAGGACAGGGACTAATGAAAAACTGTTTTTT.

The chain has TRBV12-3 or TRBV12-4 and TRBJ2-4; D is unresolved. The V end was cut by 3 bases, the J end by 6 bases, with 6 bases between. CDR3 length: 12 amino acids. The CDR3 nucleotides read TGTGCCAGCAGTTTTACAGCAAACATTCAGTACTTC. It yields the protein CASSFTANIQYF.

CDR3 in amino acids: CSVWDRGYEQYF. DNA for the CDR3: TGCAGCGTTTGGGACAGGGGCTACGAGCAGTACTTC. The chain links TRBV29-1 to TRBJ2-7; 10 positions agree with TRBD1. This CDR3 region has 12 residues. CDR1 is SQVTM and CDR2 is ANQGSEA in the germline V gene. V lost 5 bases to trimming and J lost 3 bases; unmatched junction nucleotides: 1.

This chain joins TRBV9 and TRBJ2-1, with D possibly being TRBD2 (5 bases). V dropped 4 bases and J dropped 6 bases, with 20 bases sitting between them. CDR3 length: 16 amino acids. Germline-derived CDR1 and CDR2 are SGDLS and YYNGEE. In nucleotides, the CDR3 is TGTGCCAGCAGCTCCCCGGTTGCCACGGGAATCAATGAGCAGTTCTTC. It codes for CASSSPVATGINEQFF.

The chain combines TRBV7-3 with TRBJ2-7; TRBD2 aligns across 9 bases. The CDR3 sequence is 14 residues long. The V segment lost 5 bases and the J segment 5 bases; nucleotides outside the gene matches: 7. CDR1 and CDR2 from the germline V gene are SGHTA and FQGTGA. This chain's CDR3 is CASSPTGTSHEQYF. The DNA of the CDR3 is TGTGCCAGCAGCCCAACGGGGACTAGCCACGAGCAGTACTTC.

This chain connects TRBV5-1 to TRBJ1-1; TRBD1 is a possible D gene (6 bases). V dropped 5 bases and J dropped 4 bases, with 24 bases sitting between them. The CDR3 is made up of 17 amino acids. Germline V gene sequence: CDR1 SGHRS, CDR2 YFSETQ. The CDR3 here is CASRQGWGSRLSTEAFF. In DNA, the CDR3 is TGCGCCAGCAGGCAGGGGTGGGGGTCCCGGTTGAGCACTGAAGCTTTCTTT.

This clone was picked up one time. The chain links TRBV28 to TRBJ2-4; D gene uncertain. Germline CDR1 is MDHEN and CDR2 is SYDVKM. CDR3 size: 16 residues. Trimming left V 8 bases short and J 1 base short, with 18 bases between. CDR3 DNA sequence: TGTGCCAGCCTGGGCCAACTCGCCTCGGCCAAAAACATTCAGTACTTC. Amino acids: CASLGQLASAKNIQYF.

This chain joins TRBV30 and TRBJ1-1; TRBD1 is a possible D gene (5 bases). CDR3 size: 13 residues. Per the germline V gene, CDR1 is GTSNPN and CDR2 is SVGIG (reference sequence). Trimming stripped 5 bases from V and 5 bases from J, with 15 bases between. The CDR3 loop reads CAWGAAAETEAFF. The CDR3 DNA reads as TGTGCCTGGGGGGCCGCGGCAGAAACTGAAGCTTTCTTT.

The gene calls are TRBV6-6 and TRBJ2-2; 9 nucleotides match TRBD1. This CDR3 contains 15 residues. Losses at the gene ends were 6 bases for V and 5 bases for J; bases not matched to a gene: 7. Germline lookup yields CDR1 MNHNY and CDR2 SVGAGI (reference sequence). The CDR3 DNA sequence: TGTGCCAGCAGCCCCGGGACAGGGACAACCGGGGAGCTGTTTTTT. Translation: CASSPGTGTTGELFF.

The chain carries TRBV11-3 and TRBJ2-1, with 7 bases aligning to TRBD1. CDR1 SGHNT and CDR2 YENEEA come from the germline V gene. The CDR3 has 15 amino acids. V shed 5 bases, J shed 2 bases, and the junction held 6 bases outside the gene matches. The chain's CDR3 is CASSTRQGAYNEQFF. CDR3 nucleotides: TGTGCCAGCAGCACAAGACAGGGTGCCTACAATGAGCAGTTCTTC. Supplemented by reference TRBV11-3 and TRBJ2-1, the full variable domain reads EAGVVQSPRYKIIEKKQPVAFWCNPISGHNTLYWYLQNLGQGPELLIRYENEEAVDDSQLPKDRFSAERLKGVDSTLKIQPAELGDSAVYLCASSTRQGAYNEQFFGPGTRLTVL.

The chain has TRBV5-1 and TRBJ2-7, with 8 positions matching TRBD1. Per germline, CDR1 SGHRS and CDR2 YFSETQ. CDR3 size: 23 residues. V lost 3 bases and J lost 3; bases outside the gene matches: 32. The CDR3 DNA follows: TGCGCCAGCAGCTCCGCTACCCAGGGCTCGCCGGCCCCAGGACAGGGAAGTTACTACGAGCAGTACTTC. Translated, it gives CASSSATQGSPAPGQGSYYEQYF.

The rearrangement joins TRBV5-1 to TRBJ2-7; 13 positions agree with TRBD2. V trimming: 2 bases; J trimming: 6 bases; junction bases outside the gene matches: 5. The CDR3 runs to 15 residues. CDR1 SGHRS and CDR2 YFSETQ come from the germline V gene. The CDR3 DNA sequence: TGCGCCAGCAGCTTACGACTAGCGGGGGGTCGCGAGCAGTACTTC. Its translation: CASSLRLAGGREQYF.

The chain links TRBV4-3 to TRBJ2-1; D not resolved. Germline V lookup: CDR1 LGHNA, CDR2 YSLEER. This CDR3 spans 16 amino acids. V gave up 0 bases and J gave up 4 bases, with 13 bases separating them. Written as DNA, the CDR3 is TGCGCCAGCAGCCAAGAGAGGCAGAAAATATACAATGAGCAGTTCTTC. Amino acid sequence: CASSQERQKIYNEQFF.

The chain combines TRBV7-9 with TRBJ1-5; unclear D gene. Germline assignment: CDR1 SEHNR and CDR2 FQNEAQ (reference sequence). The germline V and J ends were trimmed by 1 base and 0 bases, with 7 bases remaining between them. This CDR3 has 15 residues. Here the CDR3 DNA reads TGTGCCAGCAGCTTAGGCAGTAATAGCAATCAGCCCCAGCATTTT. This translates into CASSLGSNSNQPQHF.

This rearrangement joins TRBV11-1 to TRBJ2-1, with D hard to call. Germline lookup yields CDR1 SGHAT and CDR2 FQDESV (reference sequence). Trimming took off 4 bases at V and 6 bases at J, with 7 bases between the two ends. The CDR3 spans 12 residues. The CDR3 bases are TGTGCCAGCAGCTCCGGGTTCAATGAGCAGTTCTTC. Its translation is CASSSGFNEQFF.

The V gene is TRBV5-8, the J gene TRBJ1-3, with D perhaps TRBD1 (5 bases). V was shortened by 3 bases and J by 4 bases, with 17 bases between the two germline ends. This CDR3 comprises 16 residues. Germline-derived CDR1 and CDR2 are SGHTS and YDEGEE. This chain's CDR3 is CASSWTTVRAGNTIYF. In DNA, the CDR3 is TGTGCCAGCAGCTGGACGACGGTCAGGGCAGGAAACACCATATATTTT.

V usage is TRBV19 and J usage is TRBJ2-3; possible D gene TRBD2, 6 bases. Germline CDR1 reads LNHDA; CDR2 reads SQIVND (reference sequence). This CDR3 has 15 residues. V was shortened by 2 bases and J by 0 bases, with 9 bases between the two germline ends. The CDR3 spells CASSITGTSTDTQYF. In nucleotides, the CDR3 is TGTGCCAGTAGTATAACGGGGACTAGCACAGATACGCAGTATTTT.

The chain combines TRBV10-3 with TRBJ2-7; 7 bases are shared with TRBD2. The V gene's germline CDR1 is ENHRY and CDR2 SYGVKD. Trimming took 0 bases from V and 3 from J; bases not matched to a gene: 14. The CDR3 totals 18 residues. CDR3: CAISESSLTELAVYEQYF. The CDR3 bases are TGTGCCATCAGTGAGTCGAGCTTAACGGAGCTAGCGGTCTACGAGCAGTACTTC.

This chain uses TRBV12-5 with TRBJ1-3; 7 nucleotides line up with TRBD1. V lost 1 base and J lost 4; bases outside the gene matches: 7. This CDR3 spans 16 amino acids. Germline-derived CDR1 and CDR2 are LGHNT and FRNRAP. The chain's CDR3 is CASGLANRGTGNTIYF. The DNA of the CDR3 is TGTGCTAGTGGTTTGGCTAACAGGGGAACAGGAAACACCATATATTTT.

V gene TRBV24-1 combines with J gene TRBJ2-3, with D possibly matching TRBD2 (6 bases). The CDR3 loop spans 13 amino acids. Germline V CDR1 and CDR2: KGHDR, SFDVKD. V lost 7 bases and J lost 5, with 12 bases in between. CDR3 sequence (DNA): TGTGCCACCAGGGGGGGAGTGAGAGATACGCAGTATTTT. It specifies CATRGGVRDTQYF.

The gene calls are TRBV5-6 and TRBJ1-1; D gene unclear. The CDR3 contains 14 residues. Germline-derived CDR1 and CDR2 are SGHDT and YYEEEE. V dropped 0 bases and J dropped 2 bases, with 8 bases sitting between them. The CDR3 nucleotides read TGTGCCAGCAGCTTGGTACAGAGAAACACTGAAGCTTTCTTT. Its translation is CASSLVQRNTEAFF.

The CDR3 nucleotides are TGTGCCTGGAGTTTGAGGACACCACCCTCCTACGAGCAGTACTTC. This codes for CAWSLRTPPSYEQYF. The J gene is TRBJ2-7, the V gene TRBV30; D may be TRBD1 (5 bases). The CDR3 totals 15 residues. Trimming removed 2 bases from V and 0 bases from J, with 14 bases in between. Germline values: CDR1 GTSNPN, CDR2 SVGIG (reference sequence).

The DNA of the CDR3 is TGTGCCAGCAGCCAAGACGGACAGGGGAATAATTCACCCCTCCACTTT. Residues: CASSQDGQGNNSPLHF. The chain couples TRBV14 to TRBJ1-6, with 9 bases identical to TRBD1. Germline V gene sequence: CDR1 SGHDN, CDR2 FVKESK. The CDR3 runs 16 residues. V lost 0 bases, J lost 5 bases, and 2 bases stayed unmatched.

This rearrangement joins TRBV30 to TRBJ2-5; D perhaps matches TRBD2 (6 bases). From germline, CDR1 is GTSNPN and CDR2 SVGIG (reference sequence). The CDR3 is 14 amino acids. V dropped 0 bases and J dropped 4 bases, with 12 bases sitting between them. The chain's CDR3 is CAWSVSGVGETQYF. CDR3 bases: TGTGCCTGGAGTGTTTCGGGGGTAGGAGAGACCCAGTACTTC.

The chain is built from TRBV9 and TRBJ1-4, with 7 bases identical to TRBD1. J was trimmed by 7 bases and V by 3 bases; bases with no gene match: 9. Germline V gene sequence: CDR1 SGDLS, CDR2 YYNGEE. This CDR3 is built from 15 residues. The CDR3 DNA sequence: TGTGCCAGCAGCGAGCAGACAGGGTCAGGTGAAAAACTGTTTTTT. Translated: CASSEQTGSGEKLFF.